The present entry profiles one TCR beta chain with its context. Its target is not known. Prepared TCR beta cDNA libraries contained unique molecular identifiers. With about 0.95 to 11 million T cells as the source, 450,000 to 600,000 cDNA molecules resulted. MiXCR, run by TCRdb on the PCR reads, gives a single entry per CDR3 protein. This sample has a few hundred thousand distinct CDR3 sequences, with approximately 31% found just once. This record comes from a study of post-analysis software for immune sequencing data. Study-wide background: The courses of disease that were included comprised relapsing-remitting, secondary progressive and progressive-relapsing multiple sclerosis.

Findings of the study overall: Relative to controls, patients had 5 or 6 TRBV segments at higher frequency, with TRBV5-6, TRBV5-1 and TRBV20-1 among these. A significant reduction in normalized Chao1 diversity was observed in multiple sclerosis patients versus controls. The F measure placed samples prepared in the same batch into strongly shared clusters.

V was trimmed by 3 bases and J by 1 base, leaving 9 bases between them. CDR1 and CDR2 (germline): ENHRY, SYGVKD. The CDR3 has 14 amino acids. The sequence derives from a girl aged 2-17 years with multiple sclerosis. V gene TRBV10-3 combines with J gene TRBJ1-1; D uncertain. The specimen sequenced was blood. CDR3 coding DNA: TGTGCCATCAGTGACAATGGCAAGAACACTGAAGCTTTCTTT. This encodes CAISDNGKNTEAFF.